The entry below gives a single T cell receptor (beta chain) sequence along with its context. Participants spanned ages roughly 18 to 90 years and resided in about 25 US areas. These data are taken from a study of blood T cell repertoires in COVID-19. How the authors handled the data: By means of reference gene primer amplification, nucleated cell counts were estimated. This table comes from immunoSEQ multiplex PCR, and its TCRdb copy is limited to in-frame clones, with some not included. That table is the source of V, J and clone size, and D and trimming were worked out from the DNA. The sample consists of around 210,000 clones, 70% to 90% of them appearing once. The V segment lost 5 bases and the J segment 4 bases; nucleotides outside the gene matches: 4. Germline V lookup: CDR1 MNHEY, CDR2 SVGEGT. This CDR3 region has 16 residues.

Sequenced sample: PBMCs or T cells enriched from blood (not recorded which). This TCR came from a woman between 18 and 29 years old who had recovered from COVID-19. J is TRBJ2-3 and V is TRBV6-2 or TRBV6-3; 15 bases are a match to TRBD2. DNA for the CDR3: TGTGCCAGCAGTCAGTGGACTAGCGGGGGGGCAGATACGCAGTATTTT. It encodes CASSQWTSGGADTQYF.